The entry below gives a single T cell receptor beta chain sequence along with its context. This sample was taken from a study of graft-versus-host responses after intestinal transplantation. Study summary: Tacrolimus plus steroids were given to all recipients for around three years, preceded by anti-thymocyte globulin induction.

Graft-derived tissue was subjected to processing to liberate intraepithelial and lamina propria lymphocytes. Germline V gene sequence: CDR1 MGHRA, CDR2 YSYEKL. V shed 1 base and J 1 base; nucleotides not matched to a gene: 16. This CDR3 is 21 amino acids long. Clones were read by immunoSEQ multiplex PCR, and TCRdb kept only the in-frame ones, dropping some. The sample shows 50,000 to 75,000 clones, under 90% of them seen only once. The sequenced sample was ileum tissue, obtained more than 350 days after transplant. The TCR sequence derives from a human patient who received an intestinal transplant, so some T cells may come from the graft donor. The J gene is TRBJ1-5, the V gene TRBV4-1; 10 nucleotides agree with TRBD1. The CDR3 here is CASSQAAETGGGGGSNQPQHF. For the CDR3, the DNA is TGCGCCAGCAGCCAAGCGGCCGAGACAGGGGGCGGGGGTGGCAGCAATCAGCCCCAGCATTTT.